These 28 T cell receptor beta chains share one sample of origin, sequenced in a study of glioma-infiltrating T cells after dendritic cell vaccination. The time point: after dendritic cell vaccination, including at tumor progression/relapse. The repertoire was sequenced with immunoSEQ multiplex PCR; TCRdb's copy has only in-frame clones and lacks some. The profile covers more than 85,000 clones, with almost 90% appearing a single time and approximately 3% taken by the ten largest. The material sequenced was blood, taken after dendritic cell vaccination. All receptors come from a human donor with glioblastoma.

This clone was recorded a few times. This chain's CDR3 is CASSTGNLNTEAFF. The CDR3 coding sequence is TGTGCCAGTAGTACAGGGAATCTGAACACTGAAGCTTTCTTT. The V gene is TRBV19, the J gene TRBJ1-1, with D perhaps TRBD1 (5 bases). Trimming left V 4 bases short and J 0 bases short, with 9 bases between. The CDR3 runs 14 residues. Germline CDR1 LNHDA, CDR2 SQIVND (reference sequence). Full variable domain (missing parts from reference TRBV19 and TRBJ1-1): DGGITQSPKYLFRKEGQNVTLSCEQNLNHDAMYWYRQDPGQGLRLIYYSQIVNDFQKGDIAEGYSVSREKKESFPLTVTSAQKNPTAFYLCASSTGNLNTEAFFGQGTRLTVV.

The gene calls are TRBV5-4 and TRBJ2-7; D ambiguous. Trimming took off 0 bases at V and 3 bases at J, with 10 bases between the two ends. Per germline, CDR1 SGHNT and CDR2 YYREEE (reference sequence). This CDR3 has 14 residues. The CDR3 DNA reads as TGTGCCAGCAGCTTGGGCCAGCGAAGCTACGAGCAGTACTTC. Encoded protein: CASSLGQRSYEQYF.

The rearrangement links TRBV19 to TRBJ2-2; TRBD1 might be the D (6 bases). The CDR3 contains 14 residues. The V end was cut by 3 bases, the J end by 6 bases, with 11 bases between. Looked up from germline, CDR1 is LNHDA and CDR2 is SQIVND (reference sequence). CDR3 loop: CASSMEQGAGELFF. The CDR3 region has the DNA TGTGCCAGTAGTATGGAACAGGGCGCCGGGGAGCTGTTTTTT.

Concerning this clone itself: The sample contains more than one DNA sequence encoding this CDR3. The chain joins TRBV12-5 to TRBJ2-7, with D possibly being TRBD2 (6 bases). The length of the CDR3 is 15 residues. Germline assignment: CDR1 LGHNT and CDR2 FRNRAP. V was pared by 0 bases and J by 0 bases, with 9 bases between. The CDR3 nucleotides are TGTGCTAGTGGTTTGGTAGTAGCGGACTCCTACGAGCAGTACTTC. Translated, it gives CASGLVVADSYEQYF.

CDR3 bases: TGTGCCAGCAGCCCCGGGGGGGACTCCTACGAGCAGTACTTC. It yields the protein CASSPGGDSYEQYF. The chain combines TRBV11-2 with TRBJ2-7; 8 positions match TRBD2. This CDR3 contains 14 residues. With V trimmed by 5 bases and J by 0 bases, 3 bases remained unmatched. Germline V CDR1 and CDR2: SGHAT, FQNNGV.

This CDR3 reads CASKVIGGGPSYNEQFF. The CDR3 DNA sequence: TGTGCCAGCAAGGTGATAGGGGGAGGGCCCTCCTACAATGAGCAGTTCTTC. The V and J genes are TRBV28 and TRBJ2-1, with D perhaps TRBD2 (7 bases). The V and J ends lost 7 bases and 0 bases respectively, with 19 bases between them. CDR3 length: 17 amino acids. The germline V gene has CDR1 MDHEN and CDR2 SYDVKM.

This clone was seen only once. The DNA for the CDR3 is TGTGCCAGCAGTGGAGGTGGGAATCAGCCCCAGCATTTT. This gives the protein CASSGGGNQPQHF. The chain recombines TRBV2 with TRBJ1-5; D not resolved. Trimming removed 4 bases at V and 4 bases at J, with 8 bases between. The CDR3 has 13 amino acids. Germline CDR1 is SNHLY and CDR2 is FYNNEI.

This chain joins TRBV6-1 and TRBJ1-5; D call uncertain. CDR3 length: 13 amino acids. The V end lost 7 bases, the J end lost 6 bases, and 13 bases lay between the germline ends. CDR1 is MNHNS and CDR2 is SASEGT in the germline V gene. The CDR3 is CASKSLAGQPQHF. Written as DNA, the CDR3 is TGTGCCAGCAAATCTTTGGCGGGTCAGCCCCAGCATTTT.

The chain is built from TRBV5-1 and TRBJ2-1; 14 bases line up with TRBD2. Trimming cost V 4 bases and J 4 bases; bases outside gene matches: 4. CDR1 is SGHRS and CDR2 is YFSETQ in the germline V gene. The CDR3 contains 16 residues. This CDR3 is CASSAGLAGEYNEQFF. The CDR3 nucleotides are TGCGCCAGCAGCGCGGGACTAGCGGGAGAGTACAATGAGCAGTTCTTC. Supplemented by reference TRBV5-1 and TRBJ2-1, the full variable domain reads KAGVTQTPRYLIKTRGQQVTLSCSPISGHRSVSWYQQTPGQGLQFLFEYFSETQRNKGNFPGRFSGRQFSNSRSEMNVSTLELGDSALYLCASSAGLAGEYNEQFFGPGTRLTVL.

The rearrangement joins TRBV13 to TRBJ2-2; 11 bases are shared with TRBD2. Per germline, CDR1 PRHDT and CDR2 FYEKMQ (reference sequence). CDR3 length: 16 amino acids. Trimming at V came to 3 bases and at J to 8 bases, leaving 8 bases not matched to a gene. The CDR3 DNA reads as TGTGCCAGCAGCTTGGGACTAGCGGCCATGGGGGGGGAGCTGTTTTTT. It is translated as CASSLGLAAMGGELFF.

This chain's CDR3 is CASSRPGVGDDGYTF. The CDR3 coding sequence is TGTGCCAGCAGCCGTCCAGGGGTCGGGGATGATGGCTACACCTTC. The chain has TRBV7-9 and TRBJ1-2; perhaps TRBD1 as D (6 bases). Germline CDR1 SEHNR, CDR2 FQNEAQ (reference sequence). V was trimmed by 5 bases and J by 6 bases, leaving 19 bases between them. CDR3 length: 15 amino acids.

The chain links TRBV19 to TRBJ1-4, with D possibly being TRBD1 (5 bases). V lost 9 bases and J lost 4, with 21 bases in between. The germline CDR1 and CDR2 sequences are LNHDA and SQIVND (reference sequence). CDR3 length equals 16 residues. CDR3 coding DNA: TGTGCCAGGACAGCGGGAGGGGAGGCGGATAATGAAAAACTGTTTTTT. It specifies CARTAGGEADNEKLFF.

This clone appeared once. The CDR3 sequence: CASSDAGGQEKLFF. The CDR3 bases are TGTGCCAGCAGTGATGCAGGGGGACAGGAAAAACTGTTTTTT. This chain links TRBV6-5 with TRBJ1-4; 7 bases align to TRBD1. The CDR3 is made up of 14 amino acids. Germline loops: CDR1 MNHEY, CDR2 SVGAGI. J gave up 8 bases and V 5 bases, and 8 bases lay outside the gene matches.

This clone was counted once. V is TRBV5-1 and J is TRBJ2-3; 9 bases agree with TRBD2. The CDR3 spans 15 residues. V was clipped by 0 bases and J by 9 bases; unmatched bases: 8. The germline V gene encodes CDR1 SGHRS and CDR2 YFSETQ. This CDR3 is CASSLGGGGAGTQYF. CDR3 in DNA: TGCGCCAGCAGCTTGGGAGGCGGGGGGGCAGGGACGCAGTATTTT.

This rearrangement joins TRBV11-2 to TRBJ2-1; unclear D gene. Germline CDR1 SGHAT, CDR2 FQNNGV. Trimming removed 1 base from V and 0 bases from J, with 4 bases in between. This CDR3 has 14 amino acids. The CDR3 loop is CASSLGSSYNEQFF. The CDR3 nucleotides are TGTGCCAGCAGCTTAGGTAGCTCCTACAATGAGCAGTTCTTC. The full variable domain, its missing parts supplied by reference TRBV11-2 and TRBJ2-1, is EAGVAQSPRYKIIEKRQSVAFWCNPISGHATLYWYQQILGQGPKLLIQFQNNGVVDDSQLPKDRFSAERLKGVDSTLKIQPAKLEDSAVYLCASSLGSSYNEQFFGPGTRLTVL.

This clone has just a few counts. The chain employs TRBV6-5 and TRBJ1-2, with 7 bases lining up with TRBD1. This CDR3 has 15 residues. V gave up 5 bases and J gave up 0 bases; unmatched junction bases: 6. Germline loops: CDR1 MNHEY, CDR2 SVGAGI. This chain's CDR3 is CASSGGQLANYGYTF. CDR3 nucleotides: TGTGCCAGCAGTGGGGGACAGCTAGCTAACTATGGCTACACCTTC.

The chain is built from TRBV10-3 and TRBJ2-7, with 13 bases fitting TRBD2. The junction had 3 bases not matched to a gene; V was cut back by 2 bases and J by 5 bases. CDR3 length equals 15 residues. Germline V gene data show CDR1 as ENHRY and CDR2 as SYGVKD. CDR3 DNA sequence: TGTGCCATCAGTGAGGGACTAGCGGGAGACCACGAGCAGTACTTC. This encodes CAISEGLAGDHEQYF.

The genes are TRBV21-1 and TRBJ2-7; the table's D call, TRBD1, was not checked against the DNA. TRBV21-1 is listed as a pseudogene. The CDR3 is 14 amino acids. The DNA for the CDR3 is TGTGCCAGCAGCAATTTGTCCAGGGATCCAGAGCAGTACTTC. It is translated as CASSNLSRDPEQYF.

In DNA form, the CDR3 reads TGTGCCAGCAGTTACCTCTTGGGGCCAAGCTCTGAAGCTTTCTTT. This translates into CASSYLLGPSSEAFF. This chain uses TRBV2 with TRBJ1-1; a possible D gene is TRBD1 (5 bases). Germline loops: CDR1 SNHLY, CDR2 FYNNEI. With 5 bases removed from V and 6 bases from J, the gap between germline ends came to 19 bases. The CDR3 loop spans 15 amino acids.

V usage is TRBV5-1 and J usage is TRBJ2-7; 7 bases align to TRBD2. J was trimmed by 5 bases and V by 3 bases; bases with no gene match: 5. Germline CDR1 SGHRS, CDR2 YFSETQ. CDR3 length: 13 residues. For the CDR3, the DNA is TGCGCCAGCAGCTCCGGACTAGTCCACGAGCAGTACTTC. It translates to CASSSGLVHEQYF.

The chain carries TRBV7-8 and TRBJ1-2; TRBD1 agrees at 8 bases. Germline V gene lookup returns CDR1 SGHVS and CDR2 FQNEAQ. This CDR3 spans 15 amino acids. With 0 bases clipped from V and 6 bases from J, the junction kept 6 bases outside the gene matches. CDR3 DNA: TGTGCCAGCAGCTTAGCGCGGGCAGGGGGCAATGGCTACACCTTC. It translates to CASSLARAGGNGYTF.

The V gene is TRBV2, the J gene TRBJ2-1; 13 bases are a match to TRBD2. This CDR3 is built from 15 residues. The V gene end was trimmed by 7 bases and the J gene end by 3 bases; junction bases not matched to a gene: 3. CDR1 is SNHLY and CDR2 is FYNNEI in the germline V gene. The CDR3: CASTGLAGVYNEQFF. The CDR3, as DNA: TGTGCCAGCACCGGACTAGCGGGAGTCTACAATGAGCAGTTCTTC.

The chain joins TRBV5-5 to TRBJ2-7; 7 nucleotides match TRBD1. The V segment lost 5 bases and the J segment 6 bases; nucleotides outside the gene matches: 8. Germline V CDR1 and CDR2: SGHKS, YYEKEE (reference sequence). The CDR3 contains 13 residues. The CDR3 sequence: CASSQTRGLEQYF. The CDR3 nucleotides read TGTGCCAGCAGTCAAACTAGGGGGCTCGAGCAGTACTTC.

The rearrangement joins TRBV7-2 to TRBJ2-7, with D unresolved. Per the germline V gene, CDR1 is SGHTA and CDR2 is FQGNSA. The CDR3 spans 13 residues. Trimming took 8 bases from V and 0 from J, leaving 11 bases between them. CDR3 protein: CASRYSNSYEQYF. As DNA, the CDR3 is TGTGCCAGCCGCTATTCTAACTCCTACGAGCAGTACTTC.

CDR3 amino acids: CAWSQDSLNEKLFF. The CDR3 DNA follows: TGTGCCTGGAGCCAGGACAGTCTTAATGAAAAACTGTTTTTT. The chain is built from TRBV30 and TRBJ1-4; maybe TRBD1 (6 bases). The V and J ends lost 3 bases and 4 bases respectively, with 12 bases between them. Germline CDR1 is GTSNPN and CDR2 is SVGIG (reference sequence). The CDR3 spans 14 residues.

The genes are TRBV19 and TRBJ1-5, with D unresolved. V lost 4 bases, J lost 6 bases, and 16 bases lay in between. The germline gives CDR1 LNHDA, CDR2 SQIVND (reference sequence). The CDR3 is 15 amino acids. DNA of the CDR3: TGTGCCAGTAGTACCCTAGATATTATACGTCAGCCCCAGCATTTT. Translation: CASSTLDIIRQPQHF. The full variable domain, in which reference TRBV19 and TRBJ1-5 provide the parts outside the CDR3, is DGGITQSPKYLFRKEGQNVTLSCEQNLNHDAMYWYRQDPGQGLRLIYYSQIVNDFQKGDIAEGYSVSREKKESFPLTVTSAQKNPTAFYLCASSTLDIIRQPQHFGDGTRLSIL.

The CDR3 reads CAWSVKLAQFF. CDR3 sequence (DNA): TGTGCCTGGAGTGTTAAACTAGCACAGTTCTTC. The V gene is TRBV30, the J gene TRBJ2-1; TRBD2 is a possible D gene (6 bases). The germline V and J ends were trimmed by 0 bases and 13 bases, with 10 bases remaining between them. In germline, CDR1 is GTSNPN, CDR2 SVGIG (reference sequence). CDR3 size: 11 residues.

The chain combines TRBV16 with TRBJ2-1, with D possibly being TRBD2 (5 bases). With 4 bases removed from V and 6 bases from J, the gap between germline ends came to 13 bases. The CDR3 is 14 amino acids. From germline, CDR1 is KGHSY and CDR2 FQNENV. The CDR3 loop reads CASSRTTEGNEQFF. The CDR3 bases are TGTGCCAGCAGCCGGACCACTGAGGGCAATGAGCAGTTCTTC.